This T cell receptor beta chain was captured in a study of T cell repertoires in cytomegalovirus infection. Findings of the study overall: CMV carriers having the relevant HLA were flagged by cumulative public TCR beta family frequency. HLA-C-restricted, CMV-specific TCR beta clonotypes were dominant ex vivo.

This clonotype occurred a few times. Antigen specificity is unknown. TCRdb reprocessed the reads with MiXCR, giving one entry per CDR3 protein. Among 350,000 to 500,000 distinct CDR3 sequences listed, roughly 30% were seen once. The CDR3 has 15 residues. V was pared by 6 bases and J by 5 bases, with 22 bases between. Looked up from germline, CDR1 is DFQATT and CDR2 is SNEGSKA (reference sequence). This TCR derives from a human donor in good health (CMV status not recorded). Some clones in this sample may be carry-over from other donors' samples. The J gene is TRBJ2-5, the V gene TRBV20-1; D perhaps matches TRBD2 (6 bases). The specimen sequenced was PBMCs. The CDR3 loop reads CSARDSLSPEETQYF. As DNA, the CDR3 is TGCAGTGCCAGGGACTCATTATCTCCGGAGGAGACCCAGTACTTC.